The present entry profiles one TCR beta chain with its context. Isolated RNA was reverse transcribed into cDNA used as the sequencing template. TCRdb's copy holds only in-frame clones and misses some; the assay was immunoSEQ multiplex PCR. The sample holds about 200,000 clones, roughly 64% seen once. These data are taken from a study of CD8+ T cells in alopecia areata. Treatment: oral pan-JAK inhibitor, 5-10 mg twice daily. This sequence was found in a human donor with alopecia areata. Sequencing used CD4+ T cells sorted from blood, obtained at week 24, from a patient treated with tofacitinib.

The CDR3 is CASSFGGDYGYTF. Written as DNA, the CDR3 is TGTGCCAGCAGCTTTGGGGGGGACTATGGCTACACCTTC. This rearrangement joins TRBV7-9 to TRBJ1-2; weak D call: TRBD1 (5 bases). The CDR3 totals 13 residues. CDR1 is SEHNR, CDR2 FQNEAQ, per germline (reference sequence). Trimming pared 3 bases from V and 3 bases from J, leaving 8 bases between.